These 30 T cell receptor beta chains were sequenced from one sample in a study of Ad26.COV2.S vaccination and SARS-CoV-2 variants. Clones were sequenced by immunoSEQ multiplex PCR, and TCRdb holds only the in-frame ones, with some missing. This table holds around 500,000 clones, about 89% found once. Stated treatment: 19 received Ad26.COV2.S at low or high dose, single or two shots; several received placebo; per-sample allocation not given. The samples were gathered on day 63 after the first injection of vaccine or placebo. Sequenced here: peripheral blood, sampled in a trial of Ad26.COV2.S vaccine versus placebo. These receptors originate from a person between 18 and 65 years old who received the Ad26.COV2.S COVID-19 vaccine or a placebo.

The V and J genes are TRBV18 and TRBJ1-4; 7 positions agree with TRBD1. The CDR3 is made up of 15 amino acids. Germline CDR1 and CDR2: KGHSH and LQKENI. V gave up 6 bases and J gave up 8 bases; unmatched junction bases: 12. The CDR3 is CASSQTTGFVEKLFF. CDR3 bases: TGTGCCAGCTCGCAAACGACAGGGTTTGTGGAAAAACTGTTTTTT.

The V gene is TRBV7-6, the J gene TRBJ2-1; perhaps D is TRBD1 or TRBD2 (5 bases each). The CDR3 totals 21 residues. Trimming removed 5 bases at V and 8 bases at J, with 37 bases between. Per germline, CDR1 SGHVS and CDR2 FNYEAQ. CDR3 protein: CASSTQPGRASHPRSGDEQFF. For the CDR3, the DNA is TGTGCCAGCAGCACTCAACCGGGACGAGCCAGTCACCCCAGGAGCGGCGATGAGCAGTTCTTC. Supplemented by reference TRBV7-6 and TRBJ2-1, the full variable domain reads GAGVSQSPRYKVTKRGQDVALRCDPISGHVSLYWYRQALGQGPEFLTYFNYEAQQDKSGLPNDRFSAERPEGSISTLTIQRTEQRDSAMYRCASSTQPGRASHPRSGDEQFFGPGTRLTVL.

The chain uses TRBV3-1 (or the pseudogene TRBV3-2) and TRBJ2-1, with D possibly called TRBD1 or TRBD2 (5 bases each). The length of the CDR3 is 14 residues. The V and J ends lost 0 bases and 6 bases respectively, with 9 bases between them. CDR1 and CDR2 (germline): LGHDT, YNNKEL (reference sequence). The CDR3 coding sequence is TGTGCCAGCAGCCAAGACCGGGGCTCCAATGAGCAGTTCTTC. Its translation: CASSQDRGSNEQFF.

Worth noting for this clone: The sample has other DNA sequences that encode this CDR3 too. The rearrangement uses TRBV7-9 and TRBJ1-3; D is unclear. Trimming removed 0 bases at V and 4 bases at J, with 7 bases between. Germline assignment: CDR1 SEHNR and CDR2 FQNEAQ (reference sequence). The CDR3 sequence is 14 residues long. The CDR3: CASSLAGSGNTIYF. The DNA of the CDR3 is TGTGCCAGCAGCTTAGCAGGCTCGGGAAACACCATATATTTT.

This rearrangement joins TRBV5-1 to TRBJ2-1; TRBD2 aligns across 10 bases. CDR3 length: 16 residues. Trimming took 3 bases from V and 4 from J; bases not matched to a gene: 7. Germline V gene data show CDR1 as SGHRS and CDR2 as YFSETQ. CDR3 in DNA: TGCGCCAGCAGCTCCCTAACTAGCGGGACTTACAATGAGCAGTTCTTC. Residues: CASSSLTSGTYNEQFF.

The J gene is TRBJ1-1, the V gene TRBV28; D remains ambiguous. The length of the CDR3 is 15 residues. Germline V lookup: CDR1 MDHEN, CDR2 SYDVKM. The ends were cut back, 7 bases at V and 0 bases at J, with 15 bases in the middle. This CDR3 is CASTEHRTVNTEAFF. The CDR3 DNA reads TGTGCCAGCACCGAACACCGGACGGTGAACACTGAAGCTTTCTTT.

This clone was counted between two and nine times. In the same sample, other DNA sequences code for this CDR3. The chain employs TRBV5-4 and TRBJ1-2, with a possible D match to TRBD1 (5 bases). The CDR3 runs to 13 residues. The ends were cut back, 0 bases at V and 2 bases at J, with 5 bases in the middle. The germline gives CDR1 SGHNT, CDR2 YYREEE (reference sequence). CDR3: CASSLDRNYGYTF. CDR3 DNA sequence: TGTGCCAGCAGCTTGGACAGGAACTATGGCTACACCTTC.

The rearrangement links TRBV5-5 to TRBJ1-4; D not resolved. The CDR3 runs 16 residues. V was trimmed by 2 bases and J by 5 bases, leaving 16 bases between them. Germline assignment: CDR1 SGHKS and CDR2 YYEKEE (reference sequence). DNA of the CDR3: TGTGCCAGCAGCTTAAGCGGCCCCCCTCGGAATGAAAAACTGTTTTTT. Protein sequence: CASSLSGPPRNEKLFF.

In this sample, this clone turned up once. V and J are TRBV5-4 and TRBJ2-7, with 14 bases identical to TRBD2. The germline V gene encodes CDR1 SGHNT and CDR2 YYREEE (reference sequence). V trimming: 4 bases; J trimming: 2 bases; junction bases outside the gene matches: 8. The CDR3 totals 17 residues. The CDR3 nucleotides are TGTGCCAGCAGCCTCGGGACTAGCGGGAGTGTCCCCTACGAGCAGTACTTC. It translates to CASSLGTSGSVPYEQYF.

The chain has TRBV11-2 and TRBJ2-7; either TRBD1 or TRBD2 may supply D (5 bases each). The CDR3 length is 18 residues. Trimming took 4 bases from V and 3 from J, leaving 25 bases between them. In germline, CDR1 is SGHAT, CDR2 FQNNGV. CDR3 DNA sequence: TGTGCCAGCAGCTCCCGGGACCCTCGTTTTGGACCAAACTACGAGCAGTACTTC. Its translation is CASSSRDPRFGPNYEQYF. Filled out from reference TRBV11-2 and TRBJ2-7, the complete variable domain reads EAGVAQSPRYKIIEKRQSVAFWCNPISGHATLYWYQQILGQGPKLLIQFQNNGVVDDSQLPKDRFSAERLKGVDSTLKIQPAKLEDSAVYLCASSSRDPRFGPNYEQYFGPGTRLTVT.

This chain connects TRBV12-3 or TRBV12-4 to TRBJ1-1; no clear D. Trimming shortened V by 4 bases and J by 4 bases, and 7 bases separated the two germline ends. This CDR3 spans 12 amino acids. Here the CDR3 reads CASSYAGTEAFF. DNA for the CDR3: TGTGCCAGCAGTTACGCGGGCACTGAAGCTTTCTTT.

CDR3 amino acids: CASSLGGRLYNSPLHF. Written as DNA, the CDR3 is TGTGCCAGCAGCTTAGGTGGCAGACTTTATAATTCACCCCTCCACTTT. The chain links TRBV7-6 to TRBJ1-6; D is uncertain. Germline CDR1 and CDR2: SGHVS and FNYEAQ. The CDR3 is made up of 16 amino acids. V was trimmed by 1 base and J by 4 bases, leaving 11 bases between them.

V gene TRBV6-4 combines with J gene TRBJ2-3; D call uncertain. CDR1 and CDR2 (germline): MRHNA, SNTAGT. The CDR3 spans 10 residues. V lost 8 bases to trimming and J lost 10 bases, with 10 bases between them. In DNA, the CDR3 is TGTGCCAGCCTGTGGTCCCCGCAGTATTTT. Protein: CASLWSPQYF.

V is TRBV4-3 and J is TRBJ1-1, with D unresolved. The germline V and J ends were trimmed by 3 bases and 3 bases, with 8 bases remaining between them. This CDR3 is built from 13 residues. CDR1 and CDR2 from the germline V gene are LGHNA and YSLEER. The CDR3 nucleotides read TGCGCCAGCAGCCACGGGCCCTACACTGAAGCTTTCTTT. This translates into CASSHGPYTEAFF.

The genes are TRBV11-2 and TRBJ2-5; 11 nucleotides agree with TRBD2. With 5 bases clipped from V and 2 bases from J, the junction kept 7 bases outside the gene matches. Germline V CDR1 and CDR2: SGHAT, FQNNGV. The CDR3 sequence is 16 residues long. The DNA for the CDR3 is TGTGCCAGCAGCACCGGACTAGCGGGCGGACAAGAGACCCAGTACTTC. It specifies CASSTGLAGGQETQYF.

A note on this clone: Additional DNA sequences in this sample encode the identical CDR3. The chain recombines TRBV5-1 with TRBJ2-1, with D hard to call. Germline V lookup: CDR1 SGHRS, CDR2 YFSETQ. V was shortened by 0 bases and J by 0 bases, with 7 bases between the two germline ends. This CDR3 comprises 15 residues. The CDR3 loop reads CASSLDRSSYNEQFF. For the CDR3, the DNA is TGCGCCAGCAGCTTGGATAGAAGCTCCTACAATGAGCAGTTCTTC.

Here the CDR3 DNA reads TGTGCCTGGAGGACAGGGGATCAGCCCCAGCATTTT. This sequence encodes CAWRTGDQPQHF. The rearrangement joins TRBV30 to TRBJ1-5; 8 bases are a match to TRBD1. The CDR3 sequence is 12 residues long. Per the germline V gene, CDR1 is GTSNPN and CDR2 is SVGIG (reference sequence). With 3 bases clipped from V and 5 bases from J, the junction kept 0 bases outside the gene matches.

The V and J genes are TRBV3-1 (or the pseudogene TRBV3-2) and TRBJ2-1, with 10 bases lining up with TRBD2. There are 15 residues in the CDR3. CDR1 is LGHDT and CDR2 is YNNKEL in the germline V gene (reference sequence). Trimming took 5 bases from V and 1 from J; bases not matched to a gene: 2. The CDR3 is CASSERGGSYNEQFF. For the CDR3, the DNA is TGTGCCAGCAGCGAGCGGGGGGGTTCCTACAATGAGCAGTTCTTC.

This clone was detected once. In DNA form, the CDR3 reads TGTGCCAGTTTTGACAGATTTAGCAATCAGCCCCAGCATTTT. Its protein product is CASFDRFSNQPQHF. This chain connects TRBV19 to TRBJ1-5; a possible D gene is TRBD1 (5 bases). CDR1 is LNHDA, CDR2 SQIVND, per germline (reference sequence). V lost 8 bases and J lost 0, with 11 bases in between. The CDR3 covers 14 residues.

The V and J genes are TRBV7-3 and TRBJ2-3, with 7 bases lining up with TRBD2. The ends lost 1 base at V and 0 bases at J; junction bases unmatched: 16. Germline V gives CDR1 SGHTA, CDR2 FQGTGA. The CDR3 loop spans 20 amino acids. The CDR3 bases are TGTGCCAGCAGCTTAATCAGGGTCTGGGAGCGGGGCTCTAGCACAGATACGCAGTATTTT. Encoded protein: CASSLIRVWERGSSTDTQYF.

V gene TRBV9 combines with J gene TRBJ2-7; perhaps TRBD2 as D (5 bases). V was trimmed by 0 bases and J by 4 bases, leaving 14 bases between them. Germline values: CDR1 SGDLS, CDR2 YYNGEE. This CDR3 is 15 amino acids long. The CDR3 region is CASSVDLADHYEQYF. The CDR3 DNA reads TGTGCCAGCAGCGTAGACCTAGCAGACCATTACGAGCAGTACTTC.

The chain uses TRBV4-2 and TRBJ1-5; 7 bases match TRBD1. J was trimmed by 0 bases and V by 0 bases; bases with no gene match: 8. Germline V gives CDR1 LGHNA, CDR2 YNFKEQ. The length of the CDR3 is 18 residues. The CDR3 region has the DNA TGTGCCAGCAGCCAAGAAGGGGGCATTCCCTATAGCAATCAGCCCCAGCATTTT. Translating gives CASSQEGGIPYSNQPQHF.

The CDR3 DNA is TGTGCCAGTAGACTATCCGGGACAGCTGGAAACACCATATATTTT. Amino acids: CASRLSGTAGNTIYF. The J gene is TRBJ1-3, the V gene TRBV19; 7 nucleotides match TRBD1. The CDR3 has 15 residues. Germline lookup yields CDR1 LNHDA and CDR2 SQIVND (reference sequence). V shed 6 bases, J shed 2 bases, and the junction held 7 bases outside the gene matches.

The genes are TRBV7-2 and TRBJ2-5, with a tentative D call TRBD1 (5 bases). The CDR3 extends over 15 amino acids. Trimming removed 1 base from V and 1 base from J, with 10 bases in between. Germline V CDR1 and CDR2: SGHTA, FQGNSA. The CDR3 here is CASSLGVGPQETQYF. CDR3 nucleotides: TGTGCCAGCAGCTTAGGGGTGGGGCCCCAAGAGACCCAGTACTTC. The full variable domain, with the rest looked up from reference TRBV7-2 and TRBJ2-5, is GAGVSQSPSNKVTEKGKDVELRCDPISGHTALYWYRQSLGQGLEFLIYFQGNSAPDKSGLPSDRFSAERTGGSVSTLTIQRTQQEDSAVYLCASSLGVGPQETQYFGPGTRLLVL.

This rearrangement joins TRBV4-1 to TRBJ2-7, with TRBD1 matching 9 bases. Germline lookup yields CDR1 MGHRA and CDR2 YSYEKL. J lost 3 bases, V lost 4 bases, and 7 bases had no gene match. This CDR3 has 15 amino acids. CDR3 bases: TGCGCCAGCAGCCCAACCGGGACAGGGTACTACGAGCAGTACTTC. Amino acid sequence: CASSPTGTGYYEQYF.

The J gene is TRBJ1-4, the V gene TRBV27, with D unclear. This CDR3 has 14 residues. From germline, CDR1 is MNHEY and CDR2 SMNVEV (reference sequence). V lost 5 bases, J lost 4 bases, and 11 bases lay in between. CDR3 loop: CASSPPGFNEKLFF. The CDR3 coding sequence is TGTGCCAGCAGTCCTCCAGGATTTAATGAAAAACTGTTTTTT.

This chain joins TRBV5-1 and TRBJ2-5; a weak D match, TRBD1 (6 bases). The CDR3 has 16 amino acids. Trimming took off 0 bases at V and 2 bases at J, with 14 bases between the two ends. CDR1 is SGHRS and CDR2 is YFSETQ in the germline V gene. CDR3 nucleotide sequence: TGCGCCAGCAGCTTGGTAGGACAGATCCGACAAGAGACCCAGTACTTC. Residues: CASSLVGQIRQETQYF.

The chain combines TRBV27 with TRBJ1-2; unclear D gene. Deletions cut 6 bases from V and 4 bases from J, with 9 bases between. Per the germline V gene, CDR1 is MNHEY and CDR2 is SMNVEV (reference sequence). The CDR3 is 12 amino acids. CDR3 sequence reads: CASSQEGYGYTF. The CDR3, as DNA: TGTGCCAGCAGCCAGGAAGGCTATGGCTACACCTTC.

This sequence joins TRBV19 and TRBJ1-2, with D perhaps matching TRBD1 (5 bases). The germline V and J ends were trimmed by 5 bases and 4 bases, with 8 bases remaining between them. This CDR3 spans 12 amino acids. The V gene's germline CDR1 is LNHDA and CDR2 SQIVND (reference sequence). The CDR3 DNA is TGTGCCAGTAGTGCAGGGATCTATGGCTACACCTTC. Protein: CASSAGIYGYTF.

This rearrangement joins TRBV7-2 to TRBJ1-5; weak D call: TRBD1 (6 bases). V was clipped by 1 base and J by 4 bases, with 20 bases between them. CDR1 is SGHTA, CDR2 FQGNSA, per germline. The CDR3 contains 18 residues. CDR3 DNA: TGTGCCAGCAGCTTAGGGCCCCCTGGTTACAGGGCTAATCAGCCCCAGCATTTT. Its translation is CASSLGPPGYRANQPQHF.